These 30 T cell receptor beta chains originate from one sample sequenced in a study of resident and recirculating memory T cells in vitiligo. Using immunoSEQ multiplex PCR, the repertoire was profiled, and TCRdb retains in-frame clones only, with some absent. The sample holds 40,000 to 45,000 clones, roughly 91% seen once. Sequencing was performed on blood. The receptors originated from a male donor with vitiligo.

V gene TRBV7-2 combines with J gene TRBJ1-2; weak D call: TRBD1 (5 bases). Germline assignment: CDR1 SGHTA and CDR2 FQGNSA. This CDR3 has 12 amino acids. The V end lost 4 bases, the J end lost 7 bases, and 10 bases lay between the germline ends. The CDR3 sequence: CASSYAQGGYTF. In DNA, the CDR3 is TGTGCCAGCAGCTACGCGCAGGGTGGCTACACCTTC. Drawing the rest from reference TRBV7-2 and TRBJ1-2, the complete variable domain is GAGVSQSPSNKVTEKGKDVELRCDPISGHTALYWYRQSLGQGLEFLIYFQGNSAPDKSGLPSDRFSAERTGGSVSTLTIQRTQQEDSAVYLCASSYAQGGYTFGSGTRLTVV.

This chain's CDR3 is CASGLDTGAYEQYF. CDR3 nucleotides: TGTGCCAGCGGCCTCGACACAGGGGCCTACGAGCAGTACTTC. This chain uses TRBV5-5 with TRBJ2-7, with TRBD1 identical over 7 bases. Trimming took 7 bases from V and 2 from J; bases not matched to a gene: 9. This CDR3 has 14 residues. The germline V gene encodes CDR1 SGHKS and CDR2 YYEKEE (reference sequence).

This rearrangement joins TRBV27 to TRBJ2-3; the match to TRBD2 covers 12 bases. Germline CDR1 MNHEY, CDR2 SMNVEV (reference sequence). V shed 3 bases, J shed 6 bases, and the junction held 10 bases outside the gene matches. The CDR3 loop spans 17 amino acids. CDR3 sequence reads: CASSFRRLAGAGDTQYF. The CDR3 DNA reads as TGTGCCAGCAGTTTCCGTCGACTAGCGGGGGCCGGGGATACGCAGTATTTT.

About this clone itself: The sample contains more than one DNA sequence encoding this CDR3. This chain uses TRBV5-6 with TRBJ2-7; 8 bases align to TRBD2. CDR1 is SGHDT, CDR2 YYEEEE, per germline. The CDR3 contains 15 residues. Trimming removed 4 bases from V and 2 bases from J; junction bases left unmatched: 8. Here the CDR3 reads CASSLGLAGPYEQYF. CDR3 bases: TGTGCCAGCAGCCTGGGGCTAGCGGGTCCCTACGAGCAGTACTTC.

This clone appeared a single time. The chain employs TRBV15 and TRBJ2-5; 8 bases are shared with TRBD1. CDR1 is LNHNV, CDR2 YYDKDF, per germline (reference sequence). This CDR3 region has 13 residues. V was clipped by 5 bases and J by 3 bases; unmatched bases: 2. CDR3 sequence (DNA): TGTGCCACCAGCGGACAGGGAAAAGAGACCCAGTACTTC. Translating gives CATSGQGKETQYF.

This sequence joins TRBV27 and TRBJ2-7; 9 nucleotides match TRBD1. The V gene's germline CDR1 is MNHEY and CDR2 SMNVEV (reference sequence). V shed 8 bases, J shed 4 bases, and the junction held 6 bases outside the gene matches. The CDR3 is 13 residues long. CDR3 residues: CASGQTGGYEQYF. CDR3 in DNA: TGTGCCAGCGGACAGACAGGGGGTTACGAGCAGTACTTC.

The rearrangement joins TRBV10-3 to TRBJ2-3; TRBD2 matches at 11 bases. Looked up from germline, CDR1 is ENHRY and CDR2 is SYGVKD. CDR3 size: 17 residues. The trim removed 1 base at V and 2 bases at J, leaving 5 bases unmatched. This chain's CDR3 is CAISELASGGPTDTQYF. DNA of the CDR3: TGTGCCATCAGTGAGTTGGCTAGCGGGGGGCCCACAGATACGCAGTATTTT.

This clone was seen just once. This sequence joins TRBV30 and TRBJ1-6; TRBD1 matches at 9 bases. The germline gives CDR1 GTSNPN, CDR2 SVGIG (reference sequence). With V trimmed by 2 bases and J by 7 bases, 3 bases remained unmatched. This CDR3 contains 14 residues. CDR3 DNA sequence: TGTGCCTGGAGTCAGGACAGGGGCAATTCACCCCTCCACTTT. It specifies CAWSQDRGNSPLHF. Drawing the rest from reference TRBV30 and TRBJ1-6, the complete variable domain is SQTIHQWPATLVQPVGSPLSLECTVEGTSNPNLYWYRQAAGRGLQLLFYSVGIGQISSEVPQNLSASRPQDRQFILSSKKLLLSDSGFYLCAWSQDRGNSPLHFGNGTRLTVT.

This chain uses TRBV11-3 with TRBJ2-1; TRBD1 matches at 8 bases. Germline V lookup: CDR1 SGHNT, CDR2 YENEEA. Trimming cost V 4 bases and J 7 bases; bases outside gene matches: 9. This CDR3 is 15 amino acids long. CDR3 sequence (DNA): TGTGCCAGCAGCTCGACTCTAGACAGGGGTAATGAGCAGTTCTTC. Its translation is CASSSTLDRGNEQFF.

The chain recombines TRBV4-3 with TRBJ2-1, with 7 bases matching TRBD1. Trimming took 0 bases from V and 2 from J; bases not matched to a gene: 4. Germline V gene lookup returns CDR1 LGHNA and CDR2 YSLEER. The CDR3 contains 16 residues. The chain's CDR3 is CASSQDTGTAYNEQFF. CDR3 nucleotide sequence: TGCGCCAGCAGCCAAGATACCGGGACAGCCTACAATGAGCAGTTCTTC.

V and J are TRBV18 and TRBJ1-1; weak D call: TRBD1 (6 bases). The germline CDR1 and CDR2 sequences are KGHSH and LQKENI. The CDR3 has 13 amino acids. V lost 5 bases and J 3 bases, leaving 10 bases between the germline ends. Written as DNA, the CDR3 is TGTGCCAGCTCAACAAGGGGGTACACTGAAGCTTTCTTT. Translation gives CASSTRGYTEAFF.

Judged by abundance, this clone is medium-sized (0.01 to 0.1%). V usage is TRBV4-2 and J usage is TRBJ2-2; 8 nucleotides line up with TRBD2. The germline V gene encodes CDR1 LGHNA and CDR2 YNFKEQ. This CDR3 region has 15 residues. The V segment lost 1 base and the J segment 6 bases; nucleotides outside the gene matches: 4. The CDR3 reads CASSQGSGESGELFF. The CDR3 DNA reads TGTGCCAGCAGCCAAGGTAGCGGGGAGTCCGGGGAGCTGTTTTTT.

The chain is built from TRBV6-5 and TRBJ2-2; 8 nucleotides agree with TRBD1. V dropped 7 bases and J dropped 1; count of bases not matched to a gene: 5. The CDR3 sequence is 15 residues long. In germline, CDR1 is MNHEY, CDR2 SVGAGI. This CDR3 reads CASKRGTGNTGELFF. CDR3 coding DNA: TGTGCCAGCAAGAGAGGGACAGGGAACACCGGGGAGCTGTTTTTT.

CDR3 sequence: CASSLSGTGNTEAFF. CDR3 DNA: TGTGCCAGTAGTCTTTCCGGGACAGGGAACACTGAAGCTTTCTTT. The chain combines TRBV19 with TRBJ1-1; 8 positions match TRBD1. The CDR3 covers 15 residues. V trimming: 5 bases; J trimming: 1 base; junction bases outside the gene matches: 6. The germline gives CDR1 LNHDA, CDR2 SQIVND (reference sequence).

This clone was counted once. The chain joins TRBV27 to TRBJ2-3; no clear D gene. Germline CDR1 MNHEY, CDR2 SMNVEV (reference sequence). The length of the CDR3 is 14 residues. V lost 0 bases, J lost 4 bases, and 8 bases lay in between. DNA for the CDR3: TGTGCCAGCAGTTTATCCAGGAAATCAGATACGCAGTATTTT. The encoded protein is CASSLSRKSDTQYF.

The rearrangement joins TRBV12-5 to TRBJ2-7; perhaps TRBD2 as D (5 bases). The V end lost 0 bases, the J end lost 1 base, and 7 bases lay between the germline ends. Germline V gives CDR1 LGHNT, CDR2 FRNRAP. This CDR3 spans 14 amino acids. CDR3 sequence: CASGLVPGSYEQYF. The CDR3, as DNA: TGTGCTAGTGGTTTGGTACCGGGGTCCTACGAGCAGTACTTC.

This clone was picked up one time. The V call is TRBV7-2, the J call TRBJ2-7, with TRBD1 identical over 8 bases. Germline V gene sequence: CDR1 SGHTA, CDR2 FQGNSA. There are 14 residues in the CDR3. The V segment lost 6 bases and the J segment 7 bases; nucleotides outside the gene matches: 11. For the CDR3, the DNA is TGTGCCAGCAGACGGGATCAGGGGGCAGGGGAGCAGTACTTC. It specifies CASRRDQGAGEQYF.

The DNA of the CDR3 is TGTGCCAGCAGTCTGCAACGGAGCACCGGGGAGCTGTTTTTT. Translating gives CASSLQRSTGELFF. The rearrangement joins TRBV2 to TRBJ2-2; unclear D gene. The CDR3 totals 14 residues. Trimming took 5 bases from V and 4 from J, leaving 11 bases between them. Germline assignment: CDR1 SNHLY and CDR2 FYNNEI.

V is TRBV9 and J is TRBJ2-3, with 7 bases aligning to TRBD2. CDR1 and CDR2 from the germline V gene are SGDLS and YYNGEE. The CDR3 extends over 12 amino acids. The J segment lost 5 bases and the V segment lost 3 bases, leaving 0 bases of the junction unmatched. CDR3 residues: CASSGEGDTQYF. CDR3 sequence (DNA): TGTGCCAGCAGCGGGGAGGGAGATACGCAGTATTTT.

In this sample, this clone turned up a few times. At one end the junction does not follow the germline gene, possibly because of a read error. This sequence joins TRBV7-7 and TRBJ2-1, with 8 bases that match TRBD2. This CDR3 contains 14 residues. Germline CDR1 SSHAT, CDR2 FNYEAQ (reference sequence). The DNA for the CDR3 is TGTGCTAGCAGCTTAGGGACTAGGCCCAATGAGCAGTTCTTC. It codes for CASSLGTRPNEQFF.

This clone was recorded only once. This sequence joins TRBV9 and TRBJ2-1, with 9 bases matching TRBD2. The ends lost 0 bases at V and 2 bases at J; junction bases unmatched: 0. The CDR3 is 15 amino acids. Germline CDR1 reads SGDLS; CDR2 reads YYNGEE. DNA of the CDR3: TGTGCCAGCAGCGTAGAGCGGGGGGCCTACAATGAGCAGTTCTTC. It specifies CASSVERGAYNEQFF.

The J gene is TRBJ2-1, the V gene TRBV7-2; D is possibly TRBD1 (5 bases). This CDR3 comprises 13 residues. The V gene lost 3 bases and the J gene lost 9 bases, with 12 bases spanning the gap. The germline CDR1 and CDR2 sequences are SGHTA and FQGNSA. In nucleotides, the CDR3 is TGTGCCAGCAGCTTTTCCGACCAGGGTGAGCAGTTCTTC. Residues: CASSFSDQGEQFF. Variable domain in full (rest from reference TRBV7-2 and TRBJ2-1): GAGVSQSPSNKVTEKGKDVELRCDPISGHTALYWYRQSLGQGLEFLIYFQGNSAPDKSGLPSDRFSAERTGGSVSTLTIQRTQQEDSAVYLCASSFSDQGEQFFGPGTRLTVL.

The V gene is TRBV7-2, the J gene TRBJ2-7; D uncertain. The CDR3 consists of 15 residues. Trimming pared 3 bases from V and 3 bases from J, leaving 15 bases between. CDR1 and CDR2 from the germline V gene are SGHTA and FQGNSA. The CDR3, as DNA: TGTGCCAGCAGCTTTTCACAGAGCCCAGTCTACGAGCAGTACTTC. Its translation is CASSFSQSPVYEQYF.

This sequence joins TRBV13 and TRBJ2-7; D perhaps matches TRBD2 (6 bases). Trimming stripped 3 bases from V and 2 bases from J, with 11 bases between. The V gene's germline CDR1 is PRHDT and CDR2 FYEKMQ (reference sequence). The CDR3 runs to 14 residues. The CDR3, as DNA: TGTGCCAGCAGCTTCGGCGGGGCGACCTACGAGCAGTACTTC. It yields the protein CASSFGGATYEQYF.

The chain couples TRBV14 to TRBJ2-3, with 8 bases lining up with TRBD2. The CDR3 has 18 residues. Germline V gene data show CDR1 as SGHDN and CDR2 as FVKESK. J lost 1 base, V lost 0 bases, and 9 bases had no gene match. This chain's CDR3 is CASSQDRGGTLGTDTQYF. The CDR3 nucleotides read TGTGCCAGCAGCCAAGATCGCGGGGGGACTCTAGGCACAGATACGCAGTATTTT.

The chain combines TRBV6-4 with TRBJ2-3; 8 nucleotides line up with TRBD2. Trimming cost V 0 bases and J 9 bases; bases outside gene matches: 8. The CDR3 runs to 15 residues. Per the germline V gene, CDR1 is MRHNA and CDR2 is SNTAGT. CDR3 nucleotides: TGTGCCAGCAGTGACTCAGCGGGGGAGGTTAAAACGCAGTATTTT. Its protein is CASSDSAGEVKTQYF.

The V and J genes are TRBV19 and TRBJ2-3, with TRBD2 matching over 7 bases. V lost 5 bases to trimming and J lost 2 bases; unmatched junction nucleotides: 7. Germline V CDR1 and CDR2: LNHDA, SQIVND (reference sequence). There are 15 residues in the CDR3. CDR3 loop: CASSPASGHTDTQYF. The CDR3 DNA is TGTGCCAGTAGTCCTGCTAGCGGACACACAGATACGCAGTATTTT.

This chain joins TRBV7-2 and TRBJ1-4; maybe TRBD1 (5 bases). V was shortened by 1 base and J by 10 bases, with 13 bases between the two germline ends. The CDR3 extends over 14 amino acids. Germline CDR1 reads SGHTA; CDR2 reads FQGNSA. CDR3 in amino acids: CASSLVVSGGKLFF. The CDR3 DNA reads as TGTGCCAGCAGCTTAGTTGTTTCGGGGGGAAAACTGTTTTTT.

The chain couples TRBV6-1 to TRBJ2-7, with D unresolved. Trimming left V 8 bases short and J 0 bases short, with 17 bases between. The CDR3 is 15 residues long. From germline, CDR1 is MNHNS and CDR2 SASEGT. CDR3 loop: CASLPQAFSSYEQYF. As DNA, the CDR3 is TGTGCCAGCCTCCCGCAGGCCTTTAGCTCCTACGAGCAGTACTTC.

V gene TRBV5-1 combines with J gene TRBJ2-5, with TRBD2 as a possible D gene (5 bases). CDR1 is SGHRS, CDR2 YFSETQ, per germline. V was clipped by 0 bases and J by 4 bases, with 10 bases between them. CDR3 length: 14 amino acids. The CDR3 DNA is TGCGCCAGCAGCTTGGCCTTTGCGGGAGAGACCCAGTACTTC. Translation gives CASSLAFAGETQYF.